This record looks at one T cell receptor (beta chain) sequence and its context. Antigen unknown. Only patients with CD8+CD57+ cell expansion on flow cytometry were chosen for sequencing. Severe acquired aplastic anemia was present in all patients. This sample stems from a study of CD8+CD57+ T cells in acquired aplastic anemia. As for the study in general: Sorted CD4+ and CD8+ cell DNA averaged roughly 3.2 ug. Study outcomes and limitations: The study found no significant CD8+ Simpson's diversity difference between patients and controls. Found in both controls and patients were 25 to 35 CD8+ CDR3 sequences.

Template material for TCR beta VDJ and CDR3 profiling consisted of genomic DNA. TCRdb independently ran MiXCR on the reads; one entry per CDR3 protein. The sample contains 120,000 or so distinct CDR3 sequences, almost 40% of which appear only once. Trimming stripped 8 bases from V and 4 bases from J, with 14 bases between. CDR3 length equals 13 residues. Germline V CDR1 and CDR2: SNHLY, FYNNEI. The V gene is TRBV2, the J gene TRBJ1-1, with unresolved D. The receptor comes from a human donor with aplastic anemia. The material sequenced was sorted CD4+, CD8+, or CD8+CD57+ T cells (not recorded which) from PBMCs. The CDR3, as DNA: TGTGCCAGCTTAAGGATTGCTGGCACTGAAGCTTTCTTT. As protein: CASLRIAGTEAFF.